These 25 T cell receptor beta chains were sequenced from one sample in a study of Tregs in tolerant kidney transplant recipients. Assay used: immunoSEQ multiplex PCR; TCRdb lists only in-frame clones, some missing. Seen here are about 69,000 clones, about 89% observed once, and the top ten hold around 0.4%. The sample consisted of CD4+ T cells from blood, taken before the transplant. These receptors all come from a human donor who received a combined kidney and bone marrow transplant.

In this sample, this clone turned up once. The rearrangement joins TRBV29-1 to TRBJ2-7; 7 positions match TRBD1. The CDR3 spans 13 residues. V gave up 8 bases and J gave up 6 bases; unmatched junction bases: 13. The germline CDR1 and CDR2 sequences are SQVTM and ANQGSEA. The CDR3 nucleotides are TGCAGCATCGCCTCCGGGACAGATAGCGAGCAGTACTTC. This translates into CSIASGTDSEQYF.

This chain's CDR3 is CAWSIREWDEQFF. The CDR3 DNA is TGTGCCTGGAGTATACGGGAGTGGGATGAGCAGTTCTTC. The chain has TRBV30 and TRBJ2-1; D might be TRBD2 (6 bases). V gave up 2 bases and J gave up 8 bases, with 13 bases separating them. CDR3 length equals 13 residues. CDR1 is GTSNPN and CDR2 is SVGIG in the germline V gene (reference sequence).

The V and J genes are TRBV28 and TRBJ1-2; D is undetermined. Deletions cut 7 bases from V and 7 bases from J, with 19 bases between. The germline V gene encodes CDR1 MDHEN and CDR2 SYDVKM. The CDR3 runs to 14 residues. The CDR3 DNA follows: TGTGCCAGCACCCACGAGTACGGTCTAGGTGGCTACACCTTC. Amino acid sequence: CASTHEYGLGGYTF.

The V gene is TRBV27, the J gene TRBJ1-5; D is perhaps TRBD1 (5 bases). Germline CDR1 MNHEY, CDR2 SMNVEV (reference sequence). The CDR3 contains 15 residues. V was pared by 3 bases and J by 0 bases, with 9 bases between. CDR3 residues: CASSFSGVSNQPQHF. CDR3 bases: TGTGCCAGCAGTTTCTCGGGGGTTAGCAATCAGCCCCAGCATTTT.

The V gene is TRBV11-2, the J gene TRBJ2-1; 12 bases map to TRBD2. The CDR3 totals 15 residues. The trim removed 3 bases at V and 8 bases at J, leaving 5 bases unmatched. CDR1 and CDR2 from the germline V gene are SGHAT and FQNNGV. The CDR3 reads CASSFPGLAGHEQFF. CDR3 nucleotides: TGTGCCAGCAGCTTCCCCGGACTAGCGGGGCATGAGCAGTTCTTC.

V and J are TRBV7-2 and TRBJ2-5, with D unresolved. Trimming removed 5 bases at V and 0 bases at J, with 4 bases between. CDR1 and CDR2 (germline): SGHTA, FQGNSA. This CDR3 contains 12 residues. This chain's CDR3 is CASSVNQETQYF. The CDR3 coding sequence is TGTGCCAGCAGCGTAAACCAAGAGACCCAGTACTTC.

CDR3 residues: CATRGQGETQYF. The CDR3 region has the DNA TGTGCCACCAGAGGACAGGGTGAGACCCAGTACTTC. The rearrangement uses TRBV2 and TRBJ2-5; TRBD1 matches at 8 bases. The V segment lost 10 bases and the J segment 5 bases; nucleotides outside the gene matches: 6. CDR3 length: 12 residues. CDR1 is SNHLY and CDR2 is FYNNEI in the germline V gene.

This clone was counted once. This chain joins TRBV9 and TRBJ2-5; TRBD1 matches at 12 bases. The CDR3 runs 15 residues. The J segment lost 3 bases and the V segment lost 5 bases, leaving 5 bases of the junction unmatched. Germline assignment: CDR1 SGDLS and CDR2 YYNGEE. The CDR3 coding sequence is TGTGCCAGCAGTGCCGGGACAGGGGGCGAAGAGACCCAGTACTTC. Its translation: CASSAGTGGEETQYF.

This chain joins TRBV18 and TRBJ2-1; 8 bases line up with TRBD2. The length of the CDR3 is 16 residues. Unmatched junction bases numbered 10, after V lost 4 bases and J lost 5 bases. The germline CDR1 and CDR2 sequences are KGHSH and LQKENI. The CDR3 sequence: CASSRAGGRFDNEQFF. DNA of the CDR3: TGTGCCAGCTCACGAGCAGGCGGGAGGTTCGACAATGAGCAGTTCTTC.

This chain joins TRBV19 and TRBJ2-7; D possibly corresponds to TRBD1 (6 bases). This CDR3 spans 14 amino acids. CDR1 is LNHDA and CDR2 is SQIVND in the germline V gene (reference sequence). Trimming stripped 6 bases from V and 3 bases from J, with 15 bases between. The CDR3 region has the DNA TGTGCCAGTAGCATCACAGGGATTGGCTACGAGCAGTACTTC. Its protein is CASSITGIGYEQYF.

The chain uses TRBV7-2 and TRBJ1-1; D is unresolved. Between the trimmed V and J ends, which lost 1 base and 0 bases, there was a span of 15 bases. This CDR3 region has 17 residues. Germline CDR1 reads SGHTA; CDR2 reads FQGNSA. Here the CDR3 DNA reads TGTGCCAGCAGCTTAGAGTGGTCAGGCCGTATGAACACTGAAGCTTTCTTT. Its protein product is CASSLEWSGRMNTEAFF.

The DNA for the CDR3 is TGTGGGACAAATTTACTAGCGGGAGAATACAATGAGCAGTTCTTC. Protein product: CGTNLLAGEYNEQFF. The J gene is TRBJ2-1, the V gene TRBV27; TRBD2 agrees at 11 bases. The CDR3 totals 15 residues. The germline V gene has CDR1 MNHEY and CDR2 SMNVEV (reference sequence).

V usage is TRBV29-1 and J usage is TRBJ2-1, with D tentatively TRBD2 (5 bases). V was trimmed by 3 bases and J by 9 bases, leaving 18 bases between them. Germline-derived CDR1 and CDR2 are SQVTM and ANQGSEA. The CDR3 has 14 residues. The CDR3 region is CSVDRGSYPPEQFF. CDR3 coding DNA: TGCAGCGTTGACCGTGGGAGCTACCCCCCTGAGCAGTTCTTC.

V usage is TRBV4-3 and J usage is TRBJ2-1; D may be TRBD2 (6 bases). V was trimmed by 0 bases and J by 6 bases, leaving 15 bases between them. Germline V gene sequence: CDR1 LGHNA, CDR2 YSLEER. This CDR3 comprises 16 residues. The CDR3 region has the DNA TGCGCCAGCAGCCAAGATCTCGGCGGGACCATCAATGAGCAGTTCTTC. This encodes CASSQDLGGTINEQFF.

The chain recombines TRBV28 with TRBJ1-1; TRBD1 might be the D (5 bases). V was pared by 6 bases and J by 1 base, with 9 bases between. Germline values: CDR1 MDHEN, CDR2 SYDVKM. The CDR3 length is 13 residues. CDR3 protein: CASRTTGNTEAFF. CDR3 DNA sequence: TGTGCCAGCAGGACCACAGGGAACACTGAAGCTTTCTTT. Drawing the rest from reference TRBV28 and TRBJ1-1, the complete variable domain is DVKVTQSSRYLVKRTGEKVFLECVQDMDHENMFWYRQDPGLGLRLIYFSYDVKMKEKGDIPEGYSVSREKKERFSLILESASTNQTSMYLCASRTTGNTEAFFGQGTRLTVV.

The V call is TRBV29-1, the J call TRBJ1-2; D gene unclear. CDR3 length equals 15 residues. Germline V lookup: CDR1 SQVTM, CDR2 ANQGSEA. Between the trimmed V and J ends, which lost 1 base and 4 bases, there was a span of 16 bases. The CDR3 DNA sequence: TGCAGCGTTGAAGTGATAGAGGAGGGAACCTATGGCTACACCTTC. It is translated as CSVEVIEEGTYGYTF.

The chain recombines TRBV5-1 with TRBJ2-5, with D possibly being TRBD2 (6 bases). CDR3 length: 15 residues. CDR1 SGHRS and CDR2 YFSETQ come from the germline V gene. Trimming removed 0 bases from V and 5 bases from J, with 14 bases in between. This chain's CDR3 is CASSLERVGWETQYF. The CDR3 coding sequence is TGCGCCAGCAGCTTGGAGCGGGTAGGGTGGGAGACCCAGTACTTC.

The chain is built from TRBV28 and TRBJ1-5; tentative D call: TRBD1 (6 bases). The germline V and J ends were trimmed by 6 bases and 6 bases, with 15 bases remaining between them. Germline CDR1 MDHEN, CDR2 SYDVKM. This CDR3 comprises 14 residues. The CDR3 sequence: CASSFRLQGQPQHF. Written as DNA, the CDR3 is TGTGCCAGCAGCTTCCGTCTACAGGGTCAGCCCCAGCATTTT.

This clone was counted once. V usage is TRBV6-5 and J usage is TRBJ2-7, with D maybe TRBD1 (6 bases). V lost 6 bases to trimming and J lost 0 bases, with 15 bases between them. This CDR3 contains 15 residues. Germline CDR1 reads MNHEY; CDR2 reads SVGAGI. Written as DNA, the CDR3 is TGTGCCAGCAGACGCAGACAGGAAAGCTCCTACGAGCAGTACTTC. This codes for CASRRRQESSYEQYF.

This clone was seen once. The chain couples TRBV2 to TRBJ1-3; D is uncertain. V was clipped by 2 bases and J by 0 bases, with 14 bases between them. Germline CDR1 reads SNHLY; CDR2 reads FYNNEI. This CDR3 contains 17 residues. As DNA, the CDR3 is TGTGCCAGCAGTGAATCCCGACCCGGGAGCTCTGGAAACACCATATATTTT. Protein product: CASSESRPGSSGNTIYF.

V is TRBV27 and J is TRBJ1-2; TRBD1 is a possible D gene (6 bases). CDR1 is MNHEY, CDR2 SMNVEV, per germline (reference sequence). This CDR3 is built from 13 residues. The ends were cut back, 5 bases at V and 4 bases at J, with 11 bases in the middle. The CDR3 region is CASSQQGSYGYTF. CDR3 coding DNA: TGTGCCAGCAGTCAACAGGGTAGCTATGGCTACACCTTC.

V gene TRBV15 combines with J gene TRBJ1-1; 7 bases line up with TRBD1. The CDR3 runs 17 residues. Germline V gene sequence: CDR1 LNHNV, CDR2 YYDKDF (reference sequence). V lost 3 bases and J lost 0; bases outside the gene matches: 10. CDR3: CATSRFGAQGMNTEAFF. The CDR3 region has the DNA TGTGCCACCAGCAGGTTTGGGGCACAGGGGATGAACACTGAAGCTTTCTTT.

The chain uses TRBV6-6 and TRBJ2-3, with 7 bases identical to TRBD2. J lost 0 bases, V lost 2 bases, and 5 bases had no gene match. The CDR3 extends over 16 amino acids. Germline CDR1 reads MNHNY; CDR2 reads SVGAGI (reference sequence). The CDR3 region has the DNA TGTGCCAGCAGTTACAGGGAGGGCCAAAGCACAGATACGCAGTATTTT. As protein: CASSYREGQSTDTQYF.

The J gene is TRBJ2-1, the V gene TRBV11-2, with 9 bases lining up with TRBD2. J gave up 6 bases and V 5 bases, and 2 bases lay outside the gene matches. Germline V lookup: CDR1 SGHAT, CDR2 FQNNGV. This CDR3 contains 13 residues. CDR3 nucleotide sequence: TGTGCCAGCAGCGTGGGACTAGCCAATGAGCAGTTCTTC. It encodes CASSVGLANEQFF. Combining the CDR3 with reference TRBV11-2 and TRBJ2-1 gives the whole variable domain EAGVAQSPRYKIIEKRQSVAFWCNPISGHATLYWYQQILGQGPKLLIQFQNNGVVDDSQLPKDRFSAERLKGVDSTLKIQPAKLEDSAVYLCASSVGLANEQFFGPGTRLTVL.

The rearrangement uses TRBV10-3 and TRBJ1-4, with D unclear. CDR3 length: 14 amino acids. Germline V gives CDR1 ENHRY, CDR2 SYGVKD. V lost 10 bases and J 8 bases, leaving 20 bases between the germline ends. CDR3 bases: TGTGCCACCTCCCGACGGGAGGGAGAGGAAAAACTGTTTTTT. Amino acids: CATSRREGEEKLFF.